These T cell receptor beta chains were read from a single sample in a study of T cells in tumors after PD-1 blockade. This table comes from immunoSEQ multiplex PCR, and its TCRdb copy is limited to in-frame clones, with some not included. Counted here are 55,000 to 65,000 clones, roughly 75% occurring once; the ten biggest clones make up around 15%. Source: PBMCs, taken before anti-PD-1 treatment. These TCRs come from a human donor with basal cell carcinoma. Both conserved end residues are part of each CDR3.

TRBV12-5	TRBJ2-2	CASGKDRNTGELFF
TRBV7-6	TRBJ2-2	CASSQEASTNTGELFF
TRBV15	TRBJ2-5	CATSKRLVVRGQETQYF
TRBV30	TRBJ1-5	CAWSVYRGSNQPQHF
TRBV11-3	TRBJ1-2	CASSLRTGYGYTF
TRBV7-6	TRBJ2-5	CASSISSVGKETQYF
TRBV5-6	TRBJ1-4	CASSSPGAVGEKLFF
TRBV30	TRBJ1-1	CAWRGKGQNTEAFF
TRBV29-1	TRBJ1-2	CSVARGDYGYTF
TRBV7-3	TRBJ2-3	CASSRFSGGTDTQYF
TRBV5-1	TRBJ1-6	CASSLLGEDSPLHF
TRBV19	TRBJ1-1	CASSSRGDTEAFF
TRBV29-1	TRBJ1-2	CSVVMGQGANYGYTF
TRBV21-1	TRBJ2-7	CASSKAEEVPGEQYF
TRBV5-6	TRBJ2-7	CASSLGTGGSYEQYF
TRBV11-3	TRBJ1-6	CASSLGGQNSPLHF
TRBV5-4	TRBJ2-7	CASSRLAGVYEQYF
TRBV14	TRBJ2-6	CASSQEVGGTGANVLTF
TRBV2	TRBJ1-3	CASSGTEGNTIYF
TRBV18	TRBJ1-1	CASSPSRTEAFF
TRBV7-6	TRBJ1-1	CASSGPWGTEAFF
TRBV9	TRBJ2-7	CASSTSSGGTLYEQYF
TRBV3-1/TRBV3-2	TRBJ1-2	CASSQDRTYGYTF
TRBV28	TRBJ2-3	CASRSGATGTDTQYF
TRBV3-1/TRBV3-2	TRBJ1-3	CASSPPRSGNTIYF
TRBV7-8	TRBJ2-3	CASSRTRLAGGQSDTQYF
TRBV18	TRBJ1-1	CASSPPTRGPEAFF
TRBV15	TRBJ2-5	CATSSRSVVETQYF
TRBV30	TRBJ1-2	CAWSAGHAPRYTF
TRBV6-6	TRBJ1-5	CASRWQGNQPQHF
TRBV3-1/TRBV3-2	TRBJ1-6	CASRDRYTRSSYNSPLHF
TRBV27	TRBJ2-1	CASRRDNEQFF
TRBV5-6	TRBJ2-7	CASSLAPHPASYEQYF
TRBV2	TRBJ1-4	CASTKEMGEKLFF
TRBV5-6	TRBJ1-2	CASSPDRGSGYTF
TRBV4-1	TRBJ1-2	CASSPRGFYGYTF
TRBV28	TRBJ1-2	CASSPPAAGYGYTF
TRBV2	TRBJ1-5	CASSEDSTGAISNQPQHF
TRBV9	TRBJ2-2	CASNLRGGGTGELFF
TRBV6-5	TRBJ2-5	CASSYLSGGQETQYF
TRBV7-2	TRBJ1-1	CASSPGRVNTEAFF
TRBV29-1	TRBJ1-1	CSVEGGGLDTEAFF
TRBV5-1	TRBJ2-5	CASKTQYQETQYF
TRBV6-5	TRBJ1-5	CASSRQERNQPQHF
TRBV9	TRBJ1-1	CASSGEGLMNTEAFF
TRBV6-1	TRBJ1-1	CASSEYRDTEAFF